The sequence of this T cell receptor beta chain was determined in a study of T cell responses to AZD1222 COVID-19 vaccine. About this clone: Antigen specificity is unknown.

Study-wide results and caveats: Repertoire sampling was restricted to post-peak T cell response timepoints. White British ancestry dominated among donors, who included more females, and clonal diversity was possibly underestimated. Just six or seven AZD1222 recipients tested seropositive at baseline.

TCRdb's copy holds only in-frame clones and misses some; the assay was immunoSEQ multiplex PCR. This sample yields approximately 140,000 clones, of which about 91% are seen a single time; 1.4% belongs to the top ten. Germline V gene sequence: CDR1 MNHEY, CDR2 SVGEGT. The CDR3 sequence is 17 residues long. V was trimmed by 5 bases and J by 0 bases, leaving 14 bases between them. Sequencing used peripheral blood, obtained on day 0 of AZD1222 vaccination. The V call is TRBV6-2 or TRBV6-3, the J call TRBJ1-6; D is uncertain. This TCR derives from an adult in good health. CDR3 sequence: CASSPLLGSSYNSPLHF. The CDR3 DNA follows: TGTGCCAGCAGTCCCCTCTTGGGGAGCTCCTATAATTCACCCCTCCACTTT.